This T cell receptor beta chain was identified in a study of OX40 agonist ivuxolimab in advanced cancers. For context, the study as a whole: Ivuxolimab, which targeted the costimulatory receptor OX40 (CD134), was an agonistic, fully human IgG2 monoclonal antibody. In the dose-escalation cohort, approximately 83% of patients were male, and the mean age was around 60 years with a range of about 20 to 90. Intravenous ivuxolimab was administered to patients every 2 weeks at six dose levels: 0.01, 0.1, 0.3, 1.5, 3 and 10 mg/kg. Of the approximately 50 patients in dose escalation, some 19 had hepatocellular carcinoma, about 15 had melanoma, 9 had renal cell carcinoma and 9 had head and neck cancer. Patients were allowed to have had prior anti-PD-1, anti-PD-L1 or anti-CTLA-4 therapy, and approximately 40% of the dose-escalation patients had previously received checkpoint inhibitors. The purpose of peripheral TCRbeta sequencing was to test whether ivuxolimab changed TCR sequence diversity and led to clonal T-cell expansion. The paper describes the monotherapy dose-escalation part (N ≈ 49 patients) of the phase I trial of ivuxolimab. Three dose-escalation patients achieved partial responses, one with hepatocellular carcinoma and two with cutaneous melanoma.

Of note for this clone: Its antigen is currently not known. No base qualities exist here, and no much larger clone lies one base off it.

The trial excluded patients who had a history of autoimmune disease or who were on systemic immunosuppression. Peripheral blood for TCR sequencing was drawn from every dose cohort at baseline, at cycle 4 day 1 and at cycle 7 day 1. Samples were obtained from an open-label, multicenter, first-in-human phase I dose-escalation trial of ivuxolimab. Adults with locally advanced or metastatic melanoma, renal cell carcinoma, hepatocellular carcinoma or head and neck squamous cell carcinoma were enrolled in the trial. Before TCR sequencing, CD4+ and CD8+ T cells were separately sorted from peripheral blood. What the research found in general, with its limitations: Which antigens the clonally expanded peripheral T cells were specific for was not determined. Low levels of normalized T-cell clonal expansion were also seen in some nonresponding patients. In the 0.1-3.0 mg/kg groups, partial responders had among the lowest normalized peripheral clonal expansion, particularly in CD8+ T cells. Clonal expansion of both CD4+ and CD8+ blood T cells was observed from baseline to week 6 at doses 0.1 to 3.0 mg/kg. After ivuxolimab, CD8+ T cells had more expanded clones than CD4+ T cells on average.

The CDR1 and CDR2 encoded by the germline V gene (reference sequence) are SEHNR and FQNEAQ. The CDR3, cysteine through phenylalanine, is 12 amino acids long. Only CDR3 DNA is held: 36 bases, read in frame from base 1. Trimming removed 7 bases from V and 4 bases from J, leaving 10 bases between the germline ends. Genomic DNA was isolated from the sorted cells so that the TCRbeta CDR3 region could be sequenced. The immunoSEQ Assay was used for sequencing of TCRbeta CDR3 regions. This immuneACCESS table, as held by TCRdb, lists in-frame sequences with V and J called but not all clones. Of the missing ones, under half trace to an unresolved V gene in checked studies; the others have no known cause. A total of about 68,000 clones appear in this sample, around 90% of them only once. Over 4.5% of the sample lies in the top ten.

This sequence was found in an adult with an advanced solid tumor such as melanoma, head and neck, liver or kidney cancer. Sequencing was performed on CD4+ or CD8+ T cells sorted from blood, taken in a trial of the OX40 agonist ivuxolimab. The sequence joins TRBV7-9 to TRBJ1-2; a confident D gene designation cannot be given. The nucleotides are TGTGCCAGCAACCCTACCACCTATGGCTACACCTTC. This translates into CASNPTTYGYTF. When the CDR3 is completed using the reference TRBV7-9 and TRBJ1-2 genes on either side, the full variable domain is DTGVSQNPRHKITKRGQNVTFRCDPISEHNRLYWYRQTLGQGPEFLTYFQNEAQLEKSRLLSDRFSAERPKGSFSTLEIQRTEQGDSAMYLCASNPTTYGYTFGSGTRLTVV.